Each of the 19 T cell receptor beta chains below was sequenced from the same sample in a study of blood T cells in healthy people across ages. Alongside a J-beta primer mix, a sample-barcoded 5' primer served in a second PCR lasting about 7 to 12 cycles. TCRdb ran MiXCR on the 5' RACE reads and lists one entry per CDR3 protein. Among fewer than 2 million distinct CDR3 sequences listed, about two fifths were seen once. Sequences were obtained from blood. The receptors come from a human donor in good health.

The V and J genes are TRBV28 and TRBJ1-2, with a possible D match to TRBD1 (5 bases). Trimming removed 6 bases from V and 4 bases from J, with 21 bases in between. This CDR3 has 16 residues. Germline assignment: CDR1 MDHEN and CDR2 SYDVKM. The CDR3 nucleotides read TGTGCCAGCAGAGTGTGGCAGGGCGGATCTATCTATGGCTACACCTTC. Its protein product is CASRVWQGGSIYGYTF.

This clonotype was found a few times. The chain couples TRBV4-1 to TRBJ1-1, with D uncertain. The germline CDR1 and CDR2 sequences are MGHRA and YSYEKL. The V end was cut by 0 bases, the J end by 7 bases, with 9 bases between. The CDR3 loop spans 13 amino acids. The CDR3 DNA sequence: TGCGCCAGCAGCCAAGATCCGTGGAGTGAAGCTTTCTTT. Residues: CASSQDPWSEAFF.

This chain joins TRBV5-1 and TRBJ1-2; D is undetermined. There are 13 residues in the CDR3. With 10 bases removed from V and 3 bases from J, the gap between germline ends came to 16 bases. CDR1 is SGHRS and CDR2 is YFSETQ in the germline V gene. The DNA of the CDR3 is TGCGCCCTAGCAGACGGTCGTGACTATGGCTACACCTTC. Translating it yields CALADGRDYGYTF.

This clonotype was observed a few times. J is TRBJ2-3 and V is TRBV29-1, with 8 nucleotides matching TRBD2. The CDR3 runs 13 residues. CDR1 SQVTM and CDR2 ANQGSEA come from the germline V gene. CDR3 in amino acids: CVISGENTDTQYF. The CDR3 region has the DNA TGCGTAATTAGCGGGGAGAACACAGATACGCAGTATTTT.

The sample holds a few counts of this clonotype. The gene calls are TRBV3-1 and TRBJ2-7; no firm D call. The DNA end is more similar to TRBJ2-4, so the J call may be wrong. The CDR3 extends over 12 amino acids. In germline, CDR1 is LGHDT, CDR2 YNNKEL (reference sequence). CDR3 bases: TGTGCCAGCAGCCTAAAGGTCGGCATTCAGTACTTC. Its protein product is CASSLKVGIQYF.

CDR3 DNA: TGTGCCAGCAGTGAGGGCTCTAAAGGATTCAGAGATACGCAGTATTTT. This encodes CASSEGSKGFRDTQYF. V and J are TRBV27 and TRBJ2-3; possible D gene TRBD2, 5 bases. V dropped 5 bases and J dropped 5 bases, with 20 bases sitting between them. Per the germline V gene, CDR1 is MNHEY and CDR2 is SMNVEV (reference sequence). The CDR3 covers 16 residues.

This clonotype appeared a few times. The chain has TRBV5-1 and TRBJ1-2; D possibly corresponds to TRBD1 (5 bases). The CDR3 is made up of 15 amino acids. Looked up from germline, CDR1 is SGHRS and CDR2 is YFSETQ. Trimming cost V 4 bases and J 4 bases, with 17 bases left between them. The CDR3 coding sequence is TGCGCCAGCAGCCGACAGTCCGCACGGAGCTATGGCTACACCTTC. Its translation is CASSRQSARSYGYTF.

The chain couples TRBV3-1 to TRBJ2-1; 10 bases map to TRBD2. Germline V lookup: CDR1 LGHDT, CDR2 YNNKEL (reference sequence). V lost 5 bases, J lost 9 bases, and 7 bases stayed unmatched. The length of the CDR3 is 14 residues. Here the CDR3 reads CASSALAGEGEQFF. DNA for the CDR3: TGTGCCAGCAGCGCGCTAGCGGGAGAAGGTGAGCAGTTCTTC.

The V call is TRBV29-1, the J call TRBJ2-7, with 15 positions matching TRBD2. The CDR3 spans 18 residues. V lost 6 bases to trimming and J lost 5 bases; unmatched junction nucleotides: 17. Germline V gives CDR1 SQVTM, CDR2 ANQGSEA. The CDR3 region has the DNA TGCAGCGTCAAGGGACTAGCGGGGGGCCGCCAGAGTTCCCACGAGCAGTACTTC. This gives the protein CSVKGLAGGRQSSHEQYF.

The chain couples TRBV3-1 to TRBJ2-7, with D maybe TRBD2 (6 bases). The tail of the sequence fits TRBJ2-5 better, so the J call may be wrong. Germline CDR1 is LGHDT and CDR2 is YNNKEL (reference sequence). The length of the CDR3 is 14 residues. The CDR3 bases are TGTGCCAGCAGCCGACAAGGCGGGACAGAGACCCAGTACTTC. Translated: CASSRQGGTETQYF.

Only a few counts were recorded for this clonotype. The chain employs TRBV5-1 and TRBJ1-1, with D perhaps TRBD1 (5 bases). The germline V and J ends were trimmed by 7 bases and 4 bases, with 23 bases remaining between them. The length of the CDR3 is 16 residues. Germline lookup yields CDR1 SGHRS and CDR2 YFSETQ. CDR3 sequence reads: CASVAGLNSIGTEAFF. Here the CDR3 DNA reads TGCGCCAGCGTTGCGGGACTTAACAGTATTGGCACTGAAGCTTTCTTT.

A word on this clonotype: Without the conserved terminal phenylalanine or tryptophan, this CDR3 likely stems from a read error. The rearrangement links TRBV12-3 or TRBV12-4 to TRBJ1-4, with D unclear. This CDR3 comprises 14 residues. The V end lost 6 bases, the J end lost 0 bases, and 8 bases lay between the germline ends. The CDR3 protein is CASRAGTTNEKLFL. DNA for the CDR3: TGTGCCAGCAGGGCCGGGACAACTAATGAAAAACTGTTTCTT.

This clonotype was recorded a few times. V gene TRBV5-6 combines with J gene TRBJ2-7; a possible D gene is TRBD1 (6 bases). This CDR3 is built from 14 residues. Trimming removed 4 bases at V and 3 bases at J, with 14 bases between. The germline V gene encodes CDR1 SGHDT and CDR2 YYEEEE. Here the CDR3 reads CASSHWDKVYEQYF. CDR3 nucleotide sequence: TGTGCCAGCAGCCACTGGGACAAGGTCTACGAGCAGTACTTC.

The chain combines TRBV30 with TRBJ2-7; D is unclear. V lost 2 bases and J lost 0, with 14 bases in between. CDR3 length equals 15 residues. In germline, CDR1 is GTSNPN, CDR2 SVGIG (reference sequence). CDR3 in DNA: TGTGCCTGGAGTCCCTCGACCGATAGCTCCTACGAGCAGTACTTC. Protein: CAWSPSTDSSYEQYF. The variable domain in full, completed from reference TRBV30 and TRBJ2-7, reads SQTIHQWPATLVQPVGSPLSLECTVEGTSNPNLYWYRQAAGRGLQLLFYSVGIGQISSEVPQNLSASRPQDRQFILSSKKLLLSDSGFYLCAWSPSTDSSYEQYFGPGTRLTVT.

The rearrangement links TRBV6-1 to TRBJ2-7, with 14 bases lining up with TRBD2. The V gene's germline CDR1 is MNHNS and CDR2 SASEGT. J lost 0 bases, V lost 6 bases, and 7 bases had no gene match. There are 17 residues in the CDR3. In DNA, the CDR3 is TGTGCCAGCAGCGGACTAGCGGGGGGTCGGAGCTCCTACGAGCAGTACTTC. It codes for CASSGLAGGRSSYEQYF.

This sequence joins TRBV20-1 and TRBJ2-1; 7 bases fit TRBD2. Per the germline V gene, CDR1 is DFQATT and CDR2 is SNEGSKA (reference sequence). The CDR3 loop spans 15 amino acids. The ends lost 7 bases at V and 6 bases at J; junction bases unmatched: 15. The CDR3 reads CSVPPAGLAANEQFF. CDR3 DNA sequence: TGCAGTGTTCCCCCCGCGGGGCTAGCGGCCAATGAGCAGTTCTTC.

J is TRBJ1-1 and V is TRBV7-3; possibly TRBD1 for D (6 bases). Germline CDR1 is SGHTA and CDR2 is FQGTGA. V was cut by 4 bases and J by 0 bases, with 12 bases left in between. There are 15 residues in the CDR3. The DNA of the CDR3 is TGTGCCAGCAGCTCCAGGGGTGGCCTGAACACTGAAGCTTTCTTT. It specifies CASSSRGGLNTEAFF.

The gene calls are TRBV24-1 and TRBJ1-1, with D uncertain. Germline lookup yields CDR1 KGHDR and CDR2 SFDVKD. This CDR3 comprises 11 residues. Trimming stripped 4 bases from V and 8 bases from J, with 7 bases between. In nucleotides, the CDR3 is TGTGCCACCAGTGAGAAAGGAGAAGCTTTCTTT. This translates into CATSEKGEAFF.

The chain has TRBV13 and TRBJ1-2; D remains ambiguous. Germline values: CDR1 PRHDT, CDR2 FYEKMQ (reference sequence). Trimming left V 7 bases short and J 0 bases short, with 15 bases between. The CDR3 contains 15 residues. As DNA, the CDR3 is TGTGCCAGCACCTTGGGCTCTCAAGCTAACTATGGCTACACCTTC. This sequence encodes CASTLGSQANYGYTF.